This T cell receptor beta chain stems from a study of shared clonotypes between healthy human individuals. Trimming took 9 bases from V and 0 from J, leaving 12 bases between them. There are 13 residues in the CDR3. The germline V gene has CDR1 SNHLY and CDR2 FYNNEI. Only in-frame clones appear in the TCRdb table, and some are missing; sequencing was by immunoSEQ multiplex PCR. The table shows about 980,000 clones, with approximately 80% occurring only once. Sequencing used memory CD4+ T cells sorted from blood. Indicated subset: CD45RA-negative fraction. The sequence derives from a man aged 18 to 29 in good health. The chain uses TRBV2 and TRBJ2-7; tentative D call: TRBD2 (6 bases). CDR3 sequence reads: CARPWGVSYEQYF. CDR3 bases: TGTGCCAGACCGTGGGGGGTCTCCTACGAGCAGTACTTC.